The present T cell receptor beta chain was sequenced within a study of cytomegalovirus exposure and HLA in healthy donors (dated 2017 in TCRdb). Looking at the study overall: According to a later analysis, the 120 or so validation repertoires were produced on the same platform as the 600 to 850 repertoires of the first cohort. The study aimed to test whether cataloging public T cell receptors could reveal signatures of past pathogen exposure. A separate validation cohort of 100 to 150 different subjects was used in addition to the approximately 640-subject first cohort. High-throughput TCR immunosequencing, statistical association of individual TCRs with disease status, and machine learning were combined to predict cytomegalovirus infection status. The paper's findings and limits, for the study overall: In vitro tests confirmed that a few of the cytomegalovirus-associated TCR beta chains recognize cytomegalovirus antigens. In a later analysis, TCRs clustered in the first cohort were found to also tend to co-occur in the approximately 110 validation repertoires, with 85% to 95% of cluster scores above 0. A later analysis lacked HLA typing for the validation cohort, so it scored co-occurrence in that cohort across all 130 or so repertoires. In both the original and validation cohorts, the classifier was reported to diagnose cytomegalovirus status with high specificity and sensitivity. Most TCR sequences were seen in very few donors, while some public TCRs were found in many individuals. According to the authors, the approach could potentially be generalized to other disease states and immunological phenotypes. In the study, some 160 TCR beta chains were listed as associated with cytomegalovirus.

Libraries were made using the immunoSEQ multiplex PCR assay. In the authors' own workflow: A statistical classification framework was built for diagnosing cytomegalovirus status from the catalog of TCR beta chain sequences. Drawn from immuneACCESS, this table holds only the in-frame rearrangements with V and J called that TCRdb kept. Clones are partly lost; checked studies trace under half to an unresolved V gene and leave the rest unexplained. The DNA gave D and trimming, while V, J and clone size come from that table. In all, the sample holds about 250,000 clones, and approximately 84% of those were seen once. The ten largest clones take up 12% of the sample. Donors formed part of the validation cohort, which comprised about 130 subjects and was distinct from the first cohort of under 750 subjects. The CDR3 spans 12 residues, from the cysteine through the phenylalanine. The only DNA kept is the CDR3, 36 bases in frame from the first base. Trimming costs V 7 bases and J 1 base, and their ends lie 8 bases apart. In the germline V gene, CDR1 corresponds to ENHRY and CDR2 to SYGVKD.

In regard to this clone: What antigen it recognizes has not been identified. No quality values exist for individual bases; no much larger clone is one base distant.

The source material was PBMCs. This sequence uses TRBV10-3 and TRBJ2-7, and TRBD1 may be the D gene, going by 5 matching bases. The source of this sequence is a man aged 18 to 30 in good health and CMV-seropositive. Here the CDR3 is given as CAIMDKSYEQYF. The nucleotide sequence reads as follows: TGTGCCATCATGGACAAATCCTACGAGCAGTACTTC.